These T cell receptor beta chains were read from a single sample in a study of immune heterogeneity within non-small cell lung tumors. TCRdb recomputed calls from the multiplex PCR reads with MiXCR, one row per CDR3 protein. Here the sample spans about 22,000 distinct CDR3 sequences, 25% to 30% being singletons. Sequenced material: lung tumor tissue. These receptors were taken from a man aged 35 to 55 with non-small cell lung cancer. Both conserved end residues are part of each CDR3. Fields, in order: V gene, J gene, D gene, CDR3 length, clone size, CDR3 DNA, CDR3 protein. A D gene is named only where the DNA matches it firmly. The size of a clone is reported for some rows only, either as once, few or many, or as a class for expanded clones.

>TRBV20-1|TRBJ1-3|.|14|many
TGCAGTGCTAGAGATCGAAATTCTGGAAACACCATATATTTT
CSARDRNSGNTIYF
>TRBV19|TRBJ2-1|.|15|many
TGTGCCAGTAAGGGAGCCACCGGGCAGTACAATGAGCAGTTCTTC
CASKGATGQYNEQFF
>TRBV7-9|TRBJ1-1|.|14|few
TGTGCCAGCAGCTCGGATGGGGGGAACACTGAAGCTTTCTTT
CASSSDGGNTEAFF
>TRBV15|TRBJ2-1|TRBD1|16|.
TGTGCCACCAGCAGAAGACAGGGGATCCCCCCCAATGAGCAGTTCTTC
CATSRRQGIPPNEQFF
>TRBV19|TRBJ1-6|.|16|many
TGTGCCAGTAGTGGCCTCAGGGACGTAGATAATTCACCCCTCCACTTT
CASSGLRDVDNSPLHF
>TRBV6-2/TRBV6-3|TRBJ2-1|TRBD2|12|few
TGTGCCAGCCGCAACGGGGGGGGCGCGCAGTTCTTC
CASRNGGGAQFF
>TRBV20-1|TRBJ2-1|TRBD1|16|few
TGCAGTGCTAGATCCCCCGGGACAGGGACGTCAAATGAGCAGTTCTTC
CSARSPGTGTSNEQFF
>TRBV4-2|TRBJ2-2|TRBD2|16|many
TGTGCCAGCAGCCACGGGACTAGCGGAAACACCGGGGAGCTGTTTTTT
CASSHGTSGNTGELFF
>TRBV24-1|TRBJ1-2|.|13|medium-sized
TGTGCCACCAGTGGTTCGACAGCGCAGGGCTACACCTTC
CATSGSTAQGYTF
>TRBV3-1|TRBJ2-5|TRBD2|17|.
TGTGCCAGCAGCCAAGATAGGAGCGGGGGTGTTCAAGAGACCCAGTACTTC
CASSQDRSGGVQETQYF
>TRBV15|TRBJ1-5|.|13|few
TGTGCCACCAGCAGACAGGGCAATCAGCCCCAGCATTTT
CATSRQGNQPQHF
>TRBV10-1|TRBJ2-5|.|12|many
TGCGCCAGCAGTGACAGACAAGAGACCCAGTACTTC
CASSDRQETQYF
>TRBV3-1|TRBJ2-5|TRBD1|14|.
TGTGCCAGCAGCTACCGACAGGGTGGAGAGACCCAGTACTTC
CASSYRQGGETQYF
>TRBV20-1|TRBJ2-7|.|14|many
TGCAGTGCTCCTTCGGGCCGTGCTCCCTACGAGCAGTACTTC
CSAPSGRAPYEQYF
>TRBV7-9|TRBJ2-2|.|13|.
TGTGCCAGCAGCTTAGGCAGGGACGGGGAGCTGTTTTTT
CASSLGRDGELFF
>TRBV19|TRBJ2-2|TRBD2|16|few
TGTGCCAGTAGTAAGACTAGCGGGGCGCCCACCGGGGAGCTGTTTTTT
CASSKTSGAPTGELFF
>TRBV12-3/TRBV12-4|TRBJ2-2|.|13|many
TGTGCCAGCTACCGACAGTACACCGGGGAGCTGTTTTTT
CASYRQYTGELFF
>TRBV2|TRBJ2-2|.|15|.
TGTGCCAGCACACCTGGGGCGTCGGGCACCGGGGAGCTGTTTTTT
CASTPGASGTGELFF
>TRBV20-1|TRBJ2-2|.|15|many
TGCAGTGCTCTCACCGCTGGCTTGTCCACCGGGGAGCTGTTTTTT
CSALTAGLSTGELFF
>TRBV19|TRBJ2-1|TRBD2|18|many
TGTGCCAGTAGTGCAGACTCGGGACTAGCGGGAGTCTGGAATGAGCAGTTCTTC
CASSADSGLAGVWNEQFF
>TRBV2|TRBJ1-4|.|16|few
TGTGCCAGCAGTGAAAAGGGGGGGGGGACTAATGAAAAACTGTTTTTT
CASSEKGGGTNEKLFF
>TRBV7-3|TRBJ2-2|.|13|once
TGTGCCAGCAGCTTAACGGGGACCGGGGATCTGTTTTTT
CASSLTGTGDLFF
>TRBV7-8|TRBJ2-1|.|14|.
TGTGCCAGCAGCCTAGGGGACGCCAACAATGAGCAGTTCTTC
CASSLGDANNEQFF
>TRBV7-9|TRBJ2-7|TRBD2|15|many
TGTGCCAGCAGCTTAGCGGGCGGGAGTACCTACGAGCAGTACTTC
CASSLAGGSTYEQYF
>TRBV18|TRBJ2-1|TRBD2|15|few
TGTGCCAGCTCGCTGCTCCAGGGGCGGGAGGGCGAGCGGTTCTTC
CASSLLQGREGERFF
>TRBV9|TRBJ2-2|.|12|few
TGTGCCAGCAGCGTAAAGGACGGGGAGCTGTTTTTT
CASSVKDGELFF
>TRBV19|TRBJ1-1|.|13|once
TGTCCCAGTAGTATAATAATAAACACTGAAGCTTTCTTT
CPSSIIINTEAFF
>TRBV4-1|TRBJ2-7|.|13|few
TGCGCCAGCAGCCCTGAACTGGGGTACGAGCAGTACTTC
CASSPELGYEQYF
>TRBV18|TRBJ1-5|.|16|.
TGTGCCAGCTCCCAAGAAGGGTTCGGGTCTAATCAGCCCCAGCATTTT
CASSQEGFGSNQPQHF
>TRBV20-1|TRBJ2-7|TRBD2|12|.
TGCAGTAGGGGGCTAGCGGGAGGAGAGCAGTACTTC
CSRGLAGGEQYF
>TRBV20-1|TRBJ1-5|.|18|many
TGCAGTGCTAGTCTCCCGGGGCCGGGCGGTTATAGCAATCAGCCCCAGCATTTT
CSASLPGPGGYSNQPQHF
>TRBV5-1|TRBJ2-2|TRBD1|18|few
TGCGCCAGCAGCTTGACGTTTGGTGGGACAGGGGGCACCGGGGAGCTGTTTTTT
CASSLTFGGTGGTGELFF
>TRBV19|TRBJ2-7|.|12|many
TGTGCCAGTAGTAAACCGCCCTACGAGCAGTACTTC
CASSKPPYEQYF
>TRBV19|TRBJ1-2|TRBD1|13|many
TGTGCCAGTAGGAATACAGGGGGCGATGGCTACACCTTC
CASRNTGGDGYTF
>TRBV5-1|TRBJ1-2|TRBD1|16|.
TGCGCCAGCAGCCCTTTACCGGGACAGACTAACTATGCCCACACCTTC
CASSPLPGQTNYAHTF
>TRBV13|TRBJ2-3|.|14|few
TGTGCCAGCAGCAGCACAGGGACCACAGATACGCAGTATTTT
CASSSTGTTDTQYF
>TRBV20-1|TRBJ2-1|.|13|.
TGCAGTGCCCCCCAGGTAGTAAACAATAAGCAGTTCTTC
CSAPQVVNNKQFF
>TRBV19|TRBJ1-1|TRBD1|16|many
TGTGCCAGTAGTAAGAAACCAGGGGGCCTGAACACTGAAGCTTTCTTT
CASSKKPGGLNTEAFF
>TRBV12-3/TRBV12-4|TRBJ2-2|TRBD1|15|.
TGTGCCAGCACCAAAGAGGGGGCGGGCACCGGGGAGCTGTTTTTT
CASTKEGAGTGELFF
>TRBV19|TRBJ2-3|.|19|few
TGTGCCAGTAGTATTAGGGGGGCGGGAGCTAGACTCCCCACAGATACGCAGTATTTT
CASSIRGAGARLPTDTQYF
>TRBV15|TRBJ2-4|TRBD1|12|.
TGTGCCACAGGACAGGGAAAAAACATTCAGTACTTC
CATGQGKNIQYF
>TRBV19|TRBJ1-1|.|20|many
TGTGCCAGTAGTCCCAGGGATCTCCAAAACCCGATTATTCGGCTGGCTGAAGCTTTCTTT
CASSPRDLQNPIIRLAEAFF
>TRBV6-5|TRBJ1-2|.|14|medium-sized
TGTGCCAGCAGTTACCGATCCTCGGAGGGAGGCTACACCTTC
CASSYRSSEGGYTF
>TRBV3-1|TRBJ1-4|TRBD1|15|many
TGTGCCAGCAGCCAACCCGGGACAGTGGCTGAAAAACTGTTTTTT
CASSQPGTVAEKLFF
>TRBV5-1|TRBJ2-7|TRBD2|16|medium-sized
TGCGCCAGCAGCCCCGGTGGAGGACTAGCGGGAATCGAGCAGTACTTC
CASSPGGGLAGIEQYF
>TRBV7-3|TRBJ2-1|TRBD2|14|few
TGTGCCAGCAGCCCAGGGACTAGCGATAATGAGCAGTTCTTC
CASSPGTSDNEQFF
>TRBV5-1|TRBJ2-4|TRBD2|19|.
TGCGCCAGCAGCTTACGTGGGACTAGCGGGAGAGTAGCCAAAAACATTCAGTACTTC
CASSLRGTSGRVAKNIQYF
>TRBV27|TRBJ2-7|.|13|many
TGTGCCAGCATCTCAACCGATACCTACGAGCAGTACTTC
CASISTDTYEQYF
>TRBV7-2|TRBJ2-7|.|16|many
TGTGCCAGCAGCTTCACTTCCGGGACGCTCACCTTGGGGCAGTACTTC
CASSFTSGTLTLGQYF
>TRBV6-9|TRBJ1-4|.|18|.
TGTGCCAGCAGTTACGGGGCTCACGGGGCGACGACTAATGAAAAACTGTTTTTT
CASSYGAHGATTNEKLFF
>TRBV10-3|TRBJ1-5|TRBD1|15|many
TGTGCCACTCAGGGGGGGGCAGCGGGCAATCAGCCCCAGCATTTT
CATQGGAAGNQPQHF
>TRBV27|TRBJ2-4|.|16|.
TGTGCCAGCAGTCCTACAGGGATCACGGCCAAAAACATTCAGTACTTC
CASSPTGITAKNIQYF
>TRBV29-1|TRBJ1-2|.|14|medium-sized
TGCAGCGTTGACGTCGGGTTGAATGGCGGTGGCTACACCTTC
CSVDVGLNGGGYTF